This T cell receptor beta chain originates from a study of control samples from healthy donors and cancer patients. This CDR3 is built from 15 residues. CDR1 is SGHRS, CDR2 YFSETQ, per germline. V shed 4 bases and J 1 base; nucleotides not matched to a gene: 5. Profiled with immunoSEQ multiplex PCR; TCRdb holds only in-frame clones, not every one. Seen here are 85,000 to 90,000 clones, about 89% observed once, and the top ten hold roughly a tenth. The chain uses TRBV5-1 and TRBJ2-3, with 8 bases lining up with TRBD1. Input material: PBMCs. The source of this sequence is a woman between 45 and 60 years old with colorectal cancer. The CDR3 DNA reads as TGCGCCAGCAGCCAAGGACAGGGAGGCACAGATACGCAGTATTTT. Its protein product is CASSQGQGGTDTQYF.